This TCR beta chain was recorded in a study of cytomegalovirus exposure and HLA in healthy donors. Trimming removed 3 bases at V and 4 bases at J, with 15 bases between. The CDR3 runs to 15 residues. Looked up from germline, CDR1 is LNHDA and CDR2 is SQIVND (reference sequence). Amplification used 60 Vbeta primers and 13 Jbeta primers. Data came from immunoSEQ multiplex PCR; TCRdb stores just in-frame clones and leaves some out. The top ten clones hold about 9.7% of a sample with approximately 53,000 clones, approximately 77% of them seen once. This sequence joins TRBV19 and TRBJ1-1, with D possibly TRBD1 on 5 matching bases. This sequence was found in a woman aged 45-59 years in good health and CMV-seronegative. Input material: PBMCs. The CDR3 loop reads CASSMLPRVPTEAFF. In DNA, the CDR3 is TGTGCCAGTAGTATGCTCCCCAGGGTTCCCACTGAAGCTTTCTTT.